These T cell receptor beta chains were read from a single sample in a study of somatic mutations in cytotoxic T cells in rheumatoid arthritis. Generated by immunoSEQ multiplex PCR, the TCRdb table keeps only in-frame clones and is missing some. The profile shows roughly 30,000 clones, 70% to 90% of them singletons. The sequenced sample consisted of CD8+ T cells sorted from blood. All receptors come from an adult with rheumatoid arthritis. Each CDR3 is given without its conserved first and last residue.

TRBV11-2	TRBJ2-5	ASSLMETQY
TRBV29-1	TRBJ2-7	SVVGQSYEQY
TRBV6-6	TRBJ1-2	ASSFTLTGEYGYT
TRBV6-6	TRBJ2-7	ASSYSRELPYEQY
TRBV19	TRBJ2-7	ASSIVGPSYEQY
TRBV29-1	TRBJ2-7	SAEWDRGYEQY
TRBV11-2	TRBJ2-1	ASRQTGRLNEQF
TRBV7-9	TRBJ2-2	ASSIQWETGELF
TRBV29-1	TRBJ1-2	SVRVHYGYT
TRBV5-4	TRBJ2-7	ASSPTGGASYEQY
TRBV11-2	TRBJ2-1	ASASATSGGNYDNEQF
TRBV7-9	TRBJ2-3	ASSGQRDWKSSSTDTQY
TRBV5-1	TRBJ2-7	ASSPGESTYEQY
TRBV4-1	TRBJ2-1	ASSQGTSGPYNEQF
TRBV6-4	TRBJ2-3	ASSDVAGSSTDTQY
TRBV29-1	TRBJ2-1	SVQASGFSYNEQF
TRBV6-5	TRBJ2-2	ASSYTGGNGELF
TRBV4-3	TRBJ2-7	ASSQERTSGGVFYEQY
TRBV5-6	TRBJ2-7	ASSLGSGGYEQY
TRBV7-9	TRBJ1-1	ASSSAPNTEAF
TRBV5-1	TRBJ2-7	ASSLSQGARNEQY
TRBV7-2	TRBJ1-2	ASSAPRDAANYGYT
TRBV4-2	TRBJ2-7	ASSQAGYEQY
TRBV11-2	TRBJ1-2	ASSSAVPGYT
TRBV13	TRBJ2-7	ASSDRVNEQY
TRBV28	TRBJ2-3	ASSYPRTSGEYSTDTQY
TRBV29-1	TRBJ2-7	SVEGQGPHEQY
TRBV4-2	TRBJ2-7	ASSQSLGQGSYEQY
TRBV27	TRBJ1-1	ASSGGPNTEAF